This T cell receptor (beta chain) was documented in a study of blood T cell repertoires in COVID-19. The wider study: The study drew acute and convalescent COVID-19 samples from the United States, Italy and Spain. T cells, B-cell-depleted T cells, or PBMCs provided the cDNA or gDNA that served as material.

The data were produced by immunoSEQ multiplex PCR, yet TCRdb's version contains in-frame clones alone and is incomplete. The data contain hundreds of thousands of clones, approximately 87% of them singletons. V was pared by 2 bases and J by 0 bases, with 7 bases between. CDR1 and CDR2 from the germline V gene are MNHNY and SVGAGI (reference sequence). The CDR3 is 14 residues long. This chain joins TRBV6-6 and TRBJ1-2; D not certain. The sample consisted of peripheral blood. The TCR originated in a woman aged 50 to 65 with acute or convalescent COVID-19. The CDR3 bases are TGTGCCAGCAGTTACAAAGCGACTAACTATGGCTACACCTTC. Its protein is CASSYKATNYGYTF.